This T cell receptor beta chain came from a study of Ad26.COV2.S vaccination and SARS-CoV-2 variants. Study-level information: Ad26.COV2.S shots went into the muscle once or twice, 56 days apart. The study, taken as a whole, reports: Comparable non-spike TCR breadth was observed in vaccine and placebo recipients.

The CDR3 is made up of 14 amino acids. The germline CDR1 and CDR2 sequences are SEHNR and FQNEAQ (reference sequence). V lost 5 bases and J lost 7; bases outside the gene matches: 2. The treatment denotes: some 19 received Ad26.COV2.S at low or high dose, single or two shots; 5 received placebo; per-sample allocation not given. Collection of the samples took place on day 63 after the first injection of vaccine or placebo. Vaccine was an Ad26 vector expressing Wuhan-strain SARS-CoV-2 spike. Here immunoSEQ multiplex PCR was the method, and the copy in TCRdb shows in-frame clones only, minus some. The repertoire holds fewer than 500,000 clones, with around 90% as singletons. This clone was recorded once. Its cognate antigen is unknown.

The sequencing used peripheral blood, collected in a trial of Ad26.COV2.S vaccine versus placebo. The V call is TRBV7-9, the J call TRBJ2-1; 13 bases agree with TRBD2. The sequence derives from a person aged 18 to 65 who received the Ad26.COV2.S COVID-19 vaccine or a placebo. This CDR3 is CASSPTSGRNEQFF. For the CDR3, the DNA is TGTGCCAGCAGCCCGACTAGCGGGAGGAATGAGCAGTTCTTC. Filled out from reference TRBV7-9 and TRBJ2-1, the complete variable domain reads DTGVSQNPRHKITKRGQNVTFRCDPISEHNRLYWYRQTLGQGPEFLTYFQNEAQLEKSRLLSDRFSAERPKGSFSTLEIQRTEQGDSAMYLCASSPTSGRNEQFFGPGTRLTVL.